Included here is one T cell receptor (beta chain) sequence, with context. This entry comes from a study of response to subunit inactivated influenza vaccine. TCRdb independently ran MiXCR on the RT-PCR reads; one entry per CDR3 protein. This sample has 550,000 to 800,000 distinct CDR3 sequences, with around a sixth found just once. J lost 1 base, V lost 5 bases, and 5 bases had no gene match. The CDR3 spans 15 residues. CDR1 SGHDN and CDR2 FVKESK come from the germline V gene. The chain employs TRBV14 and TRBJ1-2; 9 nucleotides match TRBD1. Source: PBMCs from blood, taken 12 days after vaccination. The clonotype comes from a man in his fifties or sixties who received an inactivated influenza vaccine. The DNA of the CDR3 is TGTGCCAGCAGCATGCCGGGACAGGGTAACTATGGCTACACCTTC. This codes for CASSMPGQGNYGYTF.